This T cell receptor beta chain was identified during a study of blood T cell repertoires in COVID-19 (dated by TCRdb to 2018 to 2021). Regarding the research as a whole: Collaborator samples came from the United States, Italy and Spain and covered acute and convalescent phases of COVID-19. The prospective study material was composed of cDNA or gDNA derived from T cells, B-cell-depleted T cells, or PBMCs. Deeply sampled blood TCRbeta repertoires from subjects exposed to, actively infected with, or recovered from COVID-19 were included in the dataset. The repertoires were released in a freely available public database meant as a resource for research on the immune response to SARS-CoV-2. The samples were drawn from the first 160 participants of the ongoing ImmuneRACE study and from roughly 1,300 subjects provided by 6 global collaborators. The sample metadata nearly always contained a de-identified subject ID, COVID-19 status, age in years and sex. Where available, HLA class I and class II types were taken from metadata supplied by the sample provider and were not determined by assay-based typing.

The immunoSEQ Assay, a bias-controlled multiplex PCR, was used to amplify TCRbeta CDR3 regions from genomic DNA. The paper's data handling went like this. Within the assay, amplification of reference gene primers was used to estimate how many nucleated cells each sample contained. To quantify the absolute abundance of each unique TCRbeta CDR3 rearrangement, sequence reads were collapsed and filtered. For each sample, productive Simpson clonality was calculated as the square root of Simpson's diversity index over productive rearrangements. TCRdb limited this immuneACCESS table to in-frame rearrangements with V and J called. A share of clones is missing; checked studies link under half to unresolved V genes, and the rest is unexplained. That table gives V, J and clone size, and the DNA gave D and trimming. Present in this sample are approximately 250,000 clones, less than 95% of which were seen just once. The top ten clones comprise 2.8% of the sample.

Enrolling through a virtual design, the prospective study's participants ranged in age from roughly 18 to 95 years and lived across some 23 United States geographic areas. In the prospective study, participants were assigned to cohorts based on the clinical history participants reported in a screening survey and a study questionnaire. A participant counted as exposed if, within 2 weeks of entering the study, that participant had been in contact with someone who had a PCR-confirmed or clinician-diagnosed COVID-19 case. In the prospective study, mobile phlebotomists collected whole blood, serum and a nasopharyngeal or oropharyngeal swab from each participant. Over an approximately 2-month period, participants in the prospective study had the option of providing additional blood draws and questionnaires. Before DNA extraction, blood samples from the prospective study were shipped at room temperature or frozen.

CDR1 and CDR2, per the germline V gene (reference sequence), are DFQATT and SNEGSKA. The cysteine opens and the phenylalanine closes a CDR3 of 14 amino acids. Only the CDR3 portion is preserved as DNA: 42 bases, with reading frame beginning at the first base. V ends up 3 bases short and J 3 bases short, with an unmatched junction base count of 5. As regards this clone: Its binding antigen is unknown. The sample holds no much larger clone one base away, and base qualities are not on file.

The full study reports these points: The amount of clinical and demographic metadata varied by source and participant and was provided uncurated.

The sample was PBMCs or T cells enriched from blood (not recorded which). The sequence was collected from a man aged 40-50 years who had been exposed to COVID-19. The chain is assembled from TRBV20-1 and TRBJ1-1; the junction holds 9 bases that match TRBD1. The DNA sequence follows: TGCAGTGCTAGTAGGGACAGGGAACACACTGAAGCTTTCTTT. It translates as CSASRDREHTEAFF.